Listed below are T cell receptor beta chains from one sample, sequenced in a study of lung T cells in sarcoidosis with Löfgren's syndrome. MiXCR, applied by TCRdb to the reads, yields one record per CDR3 protein. The table lists about 9,400 distinct CDR3 sequences, just under 20% of them singletons. Sequencing was done on a sample of CD4+ T cells from bronchoalveolar lavage. All receptors come from a human donor with sarcoidosis (Löfgren's syndrome or another form), or a control subject (not recorded which). The CDR3 runs from the conserved cysteine through the conserved F or W. D genes are given only for firm matches. A row's size may be missing; if present it is once, few, many or a size class.

cdr3_aa: CASSSGAKAKNRHEQYF; cdr3_nt: TGTGCCAGCAGTTCTGGGGCCAAGGCCAAAAACCGGCACGAGCAGTACTTC; d_call: -; v_call: TRBV28; clone_size: medium-sized; j_call: TRBJ2-7
cdr3_aa: CASSVSGTTDTQYF; cdr3_nt: TGTGCCAGCAGTGTTAGCGGGACCACAGATACGCAGTATTTT; d_call: TRBD2; v_call: TRBV2; clone_size: many; j_call: TRBJ2-3
cdr3_aa: CSARNFDRDGANVLTF; cdr3_nt: TGCAGTGCTAGGAATTTCGACAGGGATGGGGCCAACGTCCTGACTTTC; d_call: TRBD1; v_call: TRBV20-1; clone_size: many; j_call: TRBJ2-6
cdr3_aa: CATSDTDRYNEQFF; cdr3_nt: TGTGCCACCAGTGACACGGACAGATACAATGAGCAGTTCTTC; d_call: -; v_call: TRBV24-1; clone_size: many; j_call: TRBJ2-1
cdr3_aa: CASRRHSSGSYNEQFF; cdr3_nt: TGTGCCAGCAGACGACACTCTAGCGGGAGCTACAATGAGCAGTTCTTC; d_call: TRBD2; v_call: TRBV28; clone_size: medium-sized; j_call: TRBJ2-1
cdr3_aa: CASSKGRGPQETQYF; cdr3_nt: TGTGCCAGTAGTAAGGGGCGGGGGCCCCAAGAGACCCAGTACTTC; d_call: -; v_call: TRBV19; clone_size: many; j_call: TRBJ2-5
cdr3_aa: CASRRLAGEQYF; cdr3_nt: TGTGCCAGCAGGCGACTAGCCGGCGAGCAGTACTTC; d_call: TRBD2; v_call: TRBV6-1; clone_size: large; j_call: TRBJ2-7
cdr3_aa: CASSLSPPSGNGQETQYF; cdr3_nt: TGTGCCAGCAGTTTATCGCCGCCTAGCGGGAATGGTCAAGAGACCCAGTACTTC; d_call: TRBD2; v_call: TRBV27; clone_size: many; j_call: TRBJ2-5
cdr3_aa: CASSPAGSYNEQFF; cdr3_nt: TGTGCCAGCAGTCCTGCCGGGAGCTACAATGAGCAGTTCTTC; d_call: -; v_call: TRBV6-1; clone_size: many; j_call: TRBJ2-1
cdr3_aa: CASYARGETQYF; cdr3_nt: TGTGCCAGCTACGCCCGGGGGGAGACCCAGTACTTC; d_call: -; v_call: TRBV7-9; clone_size: many; j_call: TRBJ2-5
cdr3_aa: CSATYGGVLGRVMDTQYF; cdr3_nt: TGCAGTGCTACCTACGGGGGGGTTCTAGGCCGGGTGATGGATACGCAGTATTTT; d_call: TRBD2; v_call: TRBV20-1; clone_size: -; j_call: TRBJ2-3
cdr3_aa: CASSLWRSTDTQYF; cdr3_nt: TGTGCCAGCAGTTTATGGCGGAGCACAGATACGCAGTATTTT; d_call: -; v_call: TRBV12-3/TRBV12-4; clone_size: medium-sized; j_call: TRBJ2-3
cdr3_aa: CASSLLTRTTEAFF; cdr3_nt: TGTGCCAGCAGCCTTCTTACCCGTACCACTGAAGCTTTCTTT; d_call: -; v_call: TRBV3-1; clone_size: many; j_call: TRBJ1-1
cdr3_aa: CASSLGLAGYTDTQYF; cdr3_nt: TGTGCCAGCAGTCTCGGACTAGCGGGGTACACAGATACGCAGTATTTT; d_call: TRBD2; v_call: TRBV28; clone_size: large; j_call: TRBJ2-3
cdr3_aa: CASSSGGVVADTQYF; cdr3_nt: TGTGCCAGCAGTAGCGGGGGGGTTGTCGCAGATACGCAGTATTTT; d_call: TRBD2; v_call: TRBV6-1; clone_size: many; j_call: TRBJ2-3
cdr3_aa: CASSPLGGAFNNEQFF; cdr3_nt: TGTGCCAGCAGCCCACTCGGCGGGGCCTTTAATAATGAGCAGTTCTTC; d_call: -; v_call: TRBV6-2/TRBV6-3; clone_size: many; j_call: TRBJ2-1
cdr3_aa: CASTPGQGSNQPQHF; cdr3_nt: TGTGCCAGCACCCCGGGACAGGGAAGCAATCAGCCCCAGCATTTT; d_call: TRBD1; v_call: TRBV12-3/TRBV12-4; clone_size: medium-sized; j_call: TRBJ1-5
cdr3_aa: CASSDRTGYNEQFF; cdr3_nt: TGTGCCAGCAGTGATAGGACAGGCTACAATGAGCAGTTCTTC; d_call: TRBD1; v_call: TRBV27; clone_size: many; j_call: TRBJ2-1
cdr3_aa: CASSQVGGWGTDTQYF; cdr3_nt: TGCGCCAGCAGCCAAGTTGGGGGCTGGGGCACAGATACGCAGTATTTT; d_call: -; v_call: TRBV4-3; clone_size: many; j_call: TRBJ2-3
cdr3_aa: CASSGRAVSYNEQFF; cdr3_nt: TGCGCCAGCAGCGGGAGGGCAGTCTCCTACAATGAGCAGTTCTTC; d_call: TRBD2; v_call: TRBV5-1; clone_size: few; j_call: TRBJ2-1
cdr3_aa: CASSLDSLNEQFF; cdr3_nt: TGTGCCAGCAGCTTGGACAGCTTGAATGAGCAGTTCTTC; d_call: -; v_call: TRBV7-9; clone_size: medium-sized; j_call: TRBJ2-1
cdr3_aa: CASRPGLQGNGYTF; cdr3_nt: TGTGCAAGTCGCCCCGGACTGCAAGGGAATGGCTACACCTTC; d_call: -; v_call: TRBV12-2; clone_size: -; j_call: TRBJ1-2
cdr3_aa: CASSGGASLWVYNEQFF; cdr3_nt: TGTGCCAGCAGCGGGGGGGCCTCGTTGTGGGTCTACAATGAGCAGTTCTTC; d_call: TRBD2; v_call: TRBV28; clone_size: few; j_call: TRBJ2-1
cdr3_aa: CASSFDRDQPQHF; cdr3_nt: TGTGCCAGCAGTTTTGATAGAGATCAGCCCCAGCATTTT; d_call: -; v_call: TRBV28; clone_size: medium-sized; j_call: TRBJ1-5
cdr3_aa: CASSTRETDGYTF; cdr3_nt: TGTGCCAGTAGTACCAGGGAAACAGATGGCTACACCTTC; d_call: -; v_call: TRBV19; clone_size: -; j_call: TRBJ1-2
cdr3_aa: CASRMGSGSGTDTQYF; cdr3_nt: TGTGCCAGCAGGATGGGTAGCGGGAGTGGCACAGATACGCAGTATTTT; d_call: TRBD2; v_call: TRBV27; clone_size: many; j_call: TRBJ2-3
cdr3_aa: CASSLATGGRAYEQYF; cdr3_nt: TGCGCCAGCAGCCTAGCGACAGGGGGCCGCGCCTACGAGCAGTACTTC; d_call: TRBD1; v_call: TRBV5-1; clone_size: many; j_call: TRBJ2-7
cdr3_aa: CASRPLTVRTYNEQFF; cdr3_nt: TGTGCCAGCAGACCCTTGACAGTCCGGACCTACAATGAGCAGTTCTTC; d_call: -; v_call: TRBV28; clone_size: many; j_call: TRBJ2-1
cdr3_aa: CSVDPSGTTDTQYF; cdr3_nt: TGCAGCGTTGATCCCAGCGGAACCACAGATACGCAGTATTTT; d_call: -; v_call: TRBV29-1; clone_size: many; j_call: TRBJ2-3
cdr3_aa: CASSLNLLRVESFDEQYF; cdr3_nt: TGTGCCAGCAGTTTAAACCTTCTCAGGGTCGAAAGCTTTGACGAGCAGTACTTC; d_call: -; v_call: TRBV12-3/TRBV12-4; clone_size: many; j_call: TRBJ2-7
cdr3_aa: CASQETGWNTGELFF; cdr3_nt: TGTGCCAGCCAAGAAACAGGGTGGAACACCGGGGAGCTGTTTTTT; d_call: -; v_call: TRBV2; clone_size: many; j_call: TRBJ2-2